Described below is a single T cell receptor beta chain sequence and its context. These data are taken from a study of cytomegalovirus exposure and HLA in healthy donors. Across the whole study: Out of roughly 200 million T cells, an earlier analysis found 117 million unique TCR beta sequences in total.

PCR used 60 Vbeta primers and 13 Jbeta primers. Libraries were prepared by immunoSEQ multiplex PCR; TCRdb keeps only in-frame clonotypes and omits some of them. The sample has about 120,000 clones, around 76% seen once. V shed 2 bases, J shed 0 bases, and the junction held 5 bases outside the gene matches. This CDR3 is 16 amino acids long. Germline-derived CDR1 and CDR2 are WNHNN and SYGVQD (reference sequence). Material for sequencing was PBMCs. This clonotype was sampled from a man aged 50 or older in good health and CMV-seropositive. The chain links TRBV10-1 to TRBJ2-3; TRBD1 matches 7 bases. CDR3 coding DNA: TGCGCCAGCAGTGAGACCGGGACAGCTAGCACAGATACGCAGTATTTT. Protein product: CASSETGTASTDTQYF.